This TCR beta chain was captured in a study of blood T cell repertoires in COVID-19. Measured with immunoSEQ multiplex PCR; TCRdb has only the in-frame clones, and not every one. The sample lists 200,000 to 300,000 clones, approximately 86% occurring once. Germline loops: CDR1 MGHDK, CDR2 SYGVNS. The ends lost 4 bases at V and 6 bases at J; junction bases unmatched: 4. There are 15 residues in the CDR3. This TCR derives from a woman in her thirties or forties with acute COVID-19. Sequenced material: PBMCs or T cells enriched from blood (not recorded which). The V and J genes are TRBV25-1 and TRBJ1-3; TRBD1 matches at 12 bases. In DNA form, the CDR3 reads TGTGCCAGCAGTGCCGGGACAGGGGGCGAAAACACCATATATTTT. It translates to CASSAGTGGENTIYF.